The 14 T cell receptor beta chains listed next were all sequenced from one sample in a study of human T cells and chemical hapten exposure. TCRdb independently ran MiXCR on the RACE reads; one entry per CDR3 protein. The table has around 120,000 distinct CDR3 sequences, roughly an eighth seen once. Time point of the sample: patch test 1, 2 weeks after DPC sensitization. The treatment: therapeutic diphenylcyclopropenone sensitization with weekly scalp DPC. The input for sequencing was whole blood, taken in connection with sensitization to the hapten diphenylcyclopropenone (DPC). The receptors originated from a young man with alopecia areata. Some clones in this sample may be carry-over from other donors' samples.

The V gene is TRBV6-1, the J gene TRBJ2-3, with D possibly TRBD1 on 5 matching bases. V was trimmed by 4 bases and J by 4 bases, leaving 12 bases between them. The CDR3 loop spans 14 amino acids. Germline CDR1 is MNHNS and CDR2 is SASEGT. CDR3 DNA: TGTGCCAGCAGTGGCAAGGGGTCCGCAGATACGCAGTATTTT. Translating gives CASSGKGSADTQYF.

A few counts support this clonotype. This chain uses TRBV20-1 with TRBJ2-2; D is ambiguous. V lost 1 base, J lost 3 bases, and 6 bases lay in between. The germline V gene has CDR1 DFQATT and CDR2 SNEGSKA (reference sequence). CDR3 length: 13 amino acids. The CDR3 DNA follows: TGCAGTGCTAGAGTCATCGACACCGGGGAGCTGTTTTTT. Protein: CSARVIDTGELFF.

The gene calls are TRBV9 and TRBJ1-3; no firm D call. CDR3 length: 15 residues. The V end was cut by 3 bases, the J end by 0 bases, with 10 bases between. Germline lookup yields CDR1 SGDLS and CDR2 YYNGEE. CDR3 bases: TGTGCCAGCAGCGCCCGACCGAGCTCTGGAAACACCATATATTTT. Amino acid sequence: CASSARPSSGNTIYF.

The V call is TRBV9, the J call TRBJ1-2, with D unclear. The CDR3 extends over 17 amino acids. The germline V and J ends were trimmed by 0 bases and 2 bases, with 17 bases remaining between them. The germline gives CDR1 SGDLS, CDR2 YYNGEE. CDR3 sequence (DNA): TGTGCCAGCAGCGTAGAAGGAGGCTCCCTGGGAAACTATGGCTACACCTTC. Protein: CASSVEGGSLGNYGYTF.

A few counts support this clonotype. This sequence joins TRBV5-4 and TRBJ2-1; 9 nucleotides agree with TRBD1. In germline, CDR1 is SGHNT, CDR2 YYREEE (reference sequence). After removal of 3 bases from V and 5 bases from J, the junction contained 3 bases not matched to a gene. The CDR3 length is 14 residues. The CDR3 DNA follows: TGTGCCAGCAGCTCACGGGACAGGGACAATGAGCAGTTCTTC. Translation: CASSSRDRDNEQFF.

This clonotype was observed a few times. The chain employs TRBV29-1 and TRBJ2-5; D remains ambiguous. V gave up 4 bases and J gave up 2 bases, with 8 bases separating them. The germline V gene encodes CDR1 SQVTM and CDR2 ANQGSEA. The CDR3 has 12 amino acids. The CDR3 protein is CSVVSSQETQYF. The CDR3 nucleotides read TGCAGCGTTGTGTCATCTCAAGAGACCCAGTACTTC.

The table lists this clonotype with many counts. The chain carries TRBV6-2 or TRBV6-3 and TRBJ2-7; TRBD1 might be the D (5 bases). Trimming removed 6 bases from V and 0 bases from J, with 12 bases in between. Per the germline V gene, CDR1 is MNHEY and CDR2 is SVGEGT. The CDR3 totals 14 residues. The CDR3 DNA follows: TGTGCCAGCAGCCCCCCGGACATCTCCTACGAGCAGTACTTC. Translating gives CASSPPDISYEQYF.

V gene TRBV6-2 or TRBV6-3 combines with J gene TRBJ1-1; D possibly corresponds to TRBD1 (5 bases). The CDR3 has 14 residues. The germline gives CDR1 MNHEY, CDR2 SVGEGT. V was pared by 4 bases and J by 0 bases, with 9 bases between. Here the CDR3 DNA reads TGTGCCAGCAGTTCGGGACTCATGAACACTGAAGCTTTCTTT. Translated, it gives CASSSGLMNTEAFF.

This chain's CDR3 is CAISEPTTSGAGELFF. CDR3 nucleotide sequence: TGTGCCATCAGTGAGCCAACTACTAGTGGCGCCGGGGAGCTGTTTTTT. This sequence joins TRBV10-3 and TRBJ2-2, with a weak D call TRBD2 (5 bases). This CDR3 contains 16 residues. From germline, CDR1 is ENHRY and CDR2 SYGVKD. The V end lost 2 bases, the J end lost 6 bases, and 16 bases lay between the germline ends.

This clonotype has more than one count but fewer than ten. The gene calls are TRBV6-5 and TRBJ1-5; tentatively, D is TRBD1 (5 bases). Between the trimmed V and J ends, which lost 6 bases and 5 bases, there was a span of 11 bases. Germline CDR1 MNHEY, CDR2 SVGAGI. The CDR3 runs to 13 residues. As DNA, the CDR3 is TGTGCCAGCAGCAACCGGGGGTATCAGCCCCAGCATTTT. Protein sequence: CASSNRGYQPQHF.

V is TRBV7-2 and J is TRBJ2-1; the match to TRBD1 covers 9 bases. The trim removed 1 base at V and 7 bases at J, leaving 5 bases unmatched. The germline V gene has CDR1 SGHTA and CDR2 FQGNSA. This CDR3 is 15 amino acids long. The CDR3 bases are TGTGCCAGCAGCTTAGTGGGACAGGGTTATAATGAGCAGTTCTTC. Translation: CASSLVGQGYNEQFF.

This clonotype was detected only a few times. The V gene is TRBV11-2, the J gene TRBJ2-1; 11 bases fit TRBD2. The V and J ends lost 10 bases and 16 bases, in that order; junction bases with no gene match: 9. Germline CDR1 is SGHAT and CDR2 is FQNNGV. The CDR3 consists of 11 residues. This CDR3 is CATSSGGIEFF. The CDR3 DNA is TGTGCCACTTCTAGCGGGGGGATCGAATTCTTC.

The rearrangement joins TRBV6-5 to TRBJ1-6, with unresolved D. With 6 bases removed from V and 10 bases from J, the gap between germline ends came to 16 bases. The CDR3 length is 14 residues. The germline gives CDR1 MNHEY, CDR2 SVGAGI. The CDR3 nucleotides read TGTGCCAGCAGCCGGGAGCAATGGAGGTCACCCCTCCACTTT. This codes for CASSREQWRSPLHF.

The chain couples TRBV5-1 to TRBJ2-7, with D possibly TRBD1 on 6 matching bases. Germline values: CDR1 SGHRS, CDR2 YFSETQ. Trimming shortened V by 4 bases and J by 2 bases, and 10 bases separated the two germline ends. The CDR3 has 13 amino acids. The DNA for the CDR3 is TGCGCCAGCAGCCCGGACAGTGCCTACGAGCAGTACTTC. This encodes CASSPDSAYEQYF.